Sequencing of this TCR beta chain was carried out in a study of T cells after yellow fever vaccination. Findings and limits, study-wide: Boosting was followed by the reappearance of most primary-vaccination clones (96% CD4, 85% to 90% CD8).

From the 5' RACE reads, TCRdb called clonotypes with MiXCR, one entry per CDR3 protein. In the table there are about 240,000 distinct CDR3 sequences, about 7.1% of which are singletons. This clonotype occurred many times. Its antigen remains unidentified. Germline assignment: CDR1 KGHSH and CDR2 LQKENI. Trimming pared 1 base from V and 5 bases from J, leaving 14 bases between. CDR3 length: 16 amino acids. This sample comprised CD4+ T cells sorted from PBMCs, obtained 15 days after the yellow fever booster vaccination. This clonotype was obtained from a man aged 30 to 45 who received the YFV17D yellow fever vaccine. V usage is TRBV18 and J usage is TRBJ1-4; tentative D call: TRBD1 (6 bases). The CDR3 spells CASSPQQGKRNEKLFF. The CDR3 DNA sequence: TGTGCCAGCTCACCACAACAGGGCAAGAGGAATGAAAAACTGTTTTTT.